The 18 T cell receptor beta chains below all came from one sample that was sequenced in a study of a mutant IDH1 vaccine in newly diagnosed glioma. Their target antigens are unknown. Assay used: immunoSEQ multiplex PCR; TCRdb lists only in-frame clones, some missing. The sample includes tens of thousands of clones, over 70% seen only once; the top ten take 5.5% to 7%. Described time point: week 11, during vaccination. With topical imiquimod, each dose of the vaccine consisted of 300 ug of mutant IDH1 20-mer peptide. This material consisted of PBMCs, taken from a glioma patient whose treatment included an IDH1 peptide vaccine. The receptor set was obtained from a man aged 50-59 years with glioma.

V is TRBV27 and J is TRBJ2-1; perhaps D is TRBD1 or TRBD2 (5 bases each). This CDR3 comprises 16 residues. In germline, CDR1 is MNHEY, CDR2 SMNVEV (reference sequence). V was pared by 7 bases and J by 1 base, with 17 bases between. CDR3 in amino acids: CASKGVGEGSYNEQFF. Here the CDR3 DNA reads TGTGCCAGCAAAGGCGTAGGAGAGGGGTCCTACAATGAGCAGTTCTTC.

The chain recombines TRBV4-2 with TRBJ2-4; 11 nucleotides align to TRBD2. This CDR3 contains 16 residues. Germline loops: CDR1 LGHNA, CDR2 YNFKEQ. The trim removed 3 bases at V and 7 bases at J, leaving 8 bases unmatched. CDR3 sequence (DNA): TGTGCCAGCAGCCAGGGACTAGCGGAAGGGGGGAACATTCAGTACTTC. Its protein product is CASSQGLAEGGNIQYF.

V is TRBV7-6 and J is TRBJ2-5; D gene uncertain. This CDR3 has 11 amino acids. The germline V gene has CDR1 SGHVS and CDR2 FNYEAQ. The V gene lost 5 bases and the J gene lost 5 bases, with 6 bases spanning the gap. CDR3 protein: CASSGRETQYF. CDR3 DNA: TGTGCCAGCAGCGGTCGGGAGACCCAGTACTTC.

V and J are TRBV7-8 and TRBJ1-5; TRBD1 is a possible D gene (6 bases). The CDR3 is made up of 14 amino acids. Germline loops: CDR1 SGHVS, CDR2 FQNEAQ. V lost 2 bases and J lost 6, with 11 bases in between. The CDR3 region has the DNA TGTGCCAGCAGCTTATTGGGGGCAGGTCAGCCCCAGCATTTT. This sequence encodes CASSLLGAGQPQHF.

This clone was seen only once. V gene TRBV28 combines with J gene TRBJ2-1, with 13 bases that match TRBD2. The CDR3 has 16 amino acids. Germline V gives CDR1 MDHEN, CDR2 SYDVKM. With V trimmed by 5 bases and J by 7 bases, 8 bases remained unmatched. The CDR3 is CASSPTGLAGKNEQFF. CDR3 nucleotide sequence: TGTGCCAGCAGTCCAACGGGACTAGCGGGAAAGAATGAGCAGTTCTTC.

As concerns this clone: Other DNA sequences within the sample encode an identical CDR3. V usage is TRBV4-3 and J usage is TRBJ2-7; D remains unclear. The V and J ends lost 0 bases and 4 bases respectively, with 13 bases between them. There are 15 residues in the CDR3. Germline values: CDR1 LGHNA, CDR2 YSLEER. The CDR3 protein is CASSQEGSSGYEQYF. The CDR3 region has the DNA TGCGCCAGCAGCCAAGAGGGATCCTCGGGTTACGAGCAGTACTTC.

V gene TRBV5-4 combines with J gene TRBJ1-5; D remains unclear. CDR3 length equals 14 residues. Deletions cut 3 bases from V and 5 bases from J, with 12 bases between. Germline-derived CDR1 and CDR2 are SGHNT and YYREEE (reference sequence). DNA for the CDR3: TGTGCCAGCAGCTCGGACGGATCCTATCAGCCCCAGCATTTT. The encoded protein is CASSSDGSYQPQHF.

CDR3 region: CASSLLSSGNTGELFF. DNA for the CDR3: TGTGCCAGCAGCTTATTATCGAGTGGGAACACCGGGGAGCTGTTTTTT. The rearrangement uses TRBV7-9 and TRBJ2-2; no clear D gene. CDR1 and CDR2 (germline): SEHNR, FQNEAQ (reference sequence). The CDR3 extends over 16 amino acids. V was cut by 2 bases and J by 1 base, with 11 bases left in between.

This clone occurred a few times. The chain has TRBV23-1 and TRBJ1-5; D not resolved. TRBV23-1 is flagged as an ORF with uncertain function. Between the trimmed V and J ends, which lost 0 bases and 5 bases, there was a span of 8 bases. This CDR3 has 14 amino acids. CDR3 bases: TGCGCCAGCAGTCAATCCCCCCGTCATCAGCCCCAGCATTTT. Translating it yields CASSQSPRHQPQHF.

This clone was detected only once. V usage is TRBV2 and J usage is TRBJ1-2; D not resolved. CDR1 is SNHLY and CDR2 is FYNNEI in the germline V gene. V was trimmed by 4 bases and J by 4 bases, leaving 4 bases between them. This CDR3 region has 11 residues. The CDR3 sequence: CASSVSYGYTF. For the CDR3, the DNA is TGTGCCAGCAGTGTCAGCTATGGCTACACCTTC.

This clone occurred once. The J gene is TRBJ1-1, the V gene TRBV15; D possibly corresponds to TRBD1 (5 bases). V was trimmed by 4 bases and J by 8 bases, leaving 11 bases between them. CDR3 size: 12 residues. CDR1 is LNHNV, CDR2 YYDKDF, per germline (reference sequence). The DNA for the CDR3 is TGTGCCACCAGCATCTCGAGGGGCGAAGCTTTCTTT. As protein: CATSISRGEAFF.

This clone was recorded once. CDR3 DNA: TGCGCCAGCAGCCAAGATACACCGAGCTCCTACAATGAGCAGTTCTTC. It encodes CASSQDTPSSYNEQFF. The chain combines TRBV4-1 with TRBJ2-1, with D unclear. This CDR3 has 16 residues. Germline CDR1 reads MGHRA; CDR2 reads YSYEKL. V was cut by 0 bases and J by 0 bases, with 9 bases left in between.

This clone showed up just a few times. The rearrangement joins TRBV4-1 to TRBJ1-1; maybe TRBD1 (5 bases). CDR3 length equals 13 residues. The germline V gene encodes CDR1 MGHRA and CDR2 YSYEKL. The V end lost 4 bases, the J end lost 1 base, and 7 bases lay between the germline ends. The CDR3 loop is CASSPGWNTEAFF. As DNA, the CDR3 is TGCGCCAGCAGCCCAGGGTGGAACACTGAAGCTTTCTTT.

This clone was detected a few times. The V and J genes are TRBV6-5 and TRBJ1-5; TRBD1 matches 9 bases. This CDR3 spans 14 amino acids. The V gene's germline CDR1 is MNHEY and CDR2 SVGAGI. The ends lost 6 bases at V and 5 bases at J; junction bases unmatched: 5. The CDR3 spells CASSRTGDDQPQHF. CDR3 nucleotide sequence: TGTGCCAGCAGCAGGACAGGGGACGATCAGCCCCAGCATTTT.

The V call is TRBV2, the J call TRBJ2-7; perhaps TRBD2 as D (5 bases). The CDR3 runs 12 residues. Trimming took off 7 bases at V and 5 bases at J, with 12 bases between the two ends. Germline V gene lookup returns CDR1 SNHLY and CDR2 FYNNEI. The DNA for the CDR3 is TGTGCCAGCACGGGGTGGTTGGACGAGCAGTACTTC. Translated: CASTGWLDEQYF.

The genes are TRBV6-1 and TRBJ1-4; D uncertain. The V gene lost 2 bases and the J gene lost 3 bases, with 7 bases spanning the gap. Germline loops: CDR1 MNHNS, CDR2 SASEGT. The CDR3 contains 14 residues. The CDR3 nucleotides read TGTGCCAGCAGTGAAACGGCGGCTAATGAAAAACTGTTTTTT. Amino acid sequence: CASSETAANEKLFF.

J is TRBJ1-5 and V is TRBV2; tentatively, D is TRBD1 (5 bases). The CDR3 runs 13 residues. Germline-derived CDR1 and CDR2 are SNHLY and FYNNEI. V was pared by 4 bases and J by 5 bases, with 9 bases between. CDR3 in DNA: TGTGCCAGCAGTGTACAGGAGCATCAGCCCCAGCATTTT. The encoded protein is CASSVQEHQPQHF.

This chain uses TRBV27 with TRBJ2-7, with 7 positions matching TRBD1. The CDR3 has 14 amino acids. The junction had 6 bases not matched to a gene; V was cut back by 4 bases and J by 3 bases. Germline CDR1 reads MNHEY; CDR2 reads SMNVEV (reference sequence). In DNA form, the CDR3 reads TGTGCCAGCAGTTACCGACAGGGAAACTACGAGCAGTACTTC. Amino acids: CASSYRQGNYEQYF.